This TCR beta chain was identified during a study of blood T cell repertoires in COVID-19. The wider study: Both acute and convalescent COVID-19 samples were obtained from the United States, Italy and Spain. Sources were T cells, B-cell-depleted T cells, or PBMCs; the material itself was cDNA or gDNA.

Per the authors' pipeline: Cell counts per sample came from amplifying reference gene primers. Libraries were prepared by immunoSEQ multiplex PCR; TCRdb keeps only in-frame clonotypes and omits some of them. V and J calls and clone size are those listed in that table; D and trimming were worked out from the DNA. The profile shows about 160,000 clones, roughly four fifths of them singletons. This CDR3 spans 14 amino acids. Germline V gene sequence: CDR1 MNHEY, CDR2 SMNVEV (reference sequence). The V and J ends lost 3 bases and 6 bases respectively, with 15 bases between them. The chain recombines TRBV27 with TRBJ2-7; weak D call: TRBD1 (7 bases). The receptor was isolated from a human donor with acute or convalescent COVID-19. The donor label of this sample is uncertain. Material: peripheral blood. CDR3 amino acids: CASSFAGGYSEQYF. The CDR3 DNA reads as TGTGCCAGCAGTTTCGCAGGGGGGTATTCCGAGCAGTACTTC.